The clone carrying this T cell receptor beta chain was observed a single time. What it binds is not known. Germline V gene lookup returns CDR1 SGHRS and CDR2 YFSETQ. CDR3 length equals 15 residues. V dropped 7 bases and J dropped 1 base, with 16 bases sitting between them. This sample is part of a study of T cell repertoires in cytomegalovirus infection. As for the study in general: The authors used CMV epitopes that were HLA-C-restricted (recently identified) and HLA-B-restricted (well studied). Indicated by public TCR beta signatures were CMV infection and matching HLA type.

In TCRdb, the reads were re-called with MiXCR into one record per CDR3 protein. The sample includes hundreds of thousands of distinct CDR3 sequences, approximately 40% of them seen just once. Study-wide results and limits: The study found HLA-C-restricted CMV-specific TCR beta clonotypes dominating the ex vivo response.

Source: cultured PBMCs, taken from culture after CMV antigen stimulation. V and J are TRBV5-1 and TRBJ2-3, with D perhaps matching TRBD2 (6 bases). This TCR came from a human donor in good health (CMV status not recorded). Some clones in this sample may be carry-over from other donors' samples. The CDR3 coding sequence is TGCGCCAGCTGTTCTAACGGGGGAGGCACAGATACGCAGTATTTT. Protein: CASCSNGGGTDTQYF.